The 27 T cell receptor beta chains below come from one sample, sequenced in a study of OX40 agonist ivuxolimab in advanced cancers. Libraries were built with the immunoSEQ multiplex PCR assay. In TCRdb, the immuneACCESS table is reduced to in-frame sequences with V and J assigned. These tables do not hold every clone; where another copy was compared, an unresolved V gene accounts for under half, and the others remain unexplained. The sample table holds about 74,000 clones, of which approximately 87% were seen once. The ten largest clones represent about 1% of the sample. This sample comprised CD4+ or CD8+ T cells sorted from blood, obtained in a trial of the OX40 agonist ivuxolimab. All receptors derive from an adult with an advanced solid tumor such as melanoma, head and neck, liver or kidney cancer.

Written as DNA, the CDR3 is TGTGCCAGCAGCTTATTACAGAACACTGAAGCTTTCTTT. This codes for CASSLLQNTEAFF. This rearrangement joins TRBV7-9 to TRBJ1-1; D remains unclear. Trimming took off 2 bases at V and 1 base at J, with 5 bases between the two ends. The CDR3 runs to 13 residues. Germline CDR1 reads SEHNR; CDR2 reads FQNEAQ (reference sequence). Together with reference TRBV7-9 and TRBJ1-1, the CDR3 gives the full variable domain: DTGVSQNPRHKITKRGQNVTFRCDPISEHNRLYWYRQTLGQGPEFLTYFQNEAQLEKSRLLSDRFSAERPKGSFSTLEIQRTEQGDSAMYLCASSLLQNTEAFFGQGTRLTVV.

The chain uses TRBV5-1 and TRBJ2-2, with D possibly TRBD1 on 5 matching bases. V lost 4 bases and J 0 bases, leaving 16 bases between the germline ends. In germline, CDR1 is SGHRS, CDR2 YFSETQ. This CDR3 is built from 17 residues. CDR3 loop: CASSEPRQSTNTGELFF. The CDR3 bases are TGCGCCAGCAGCGAACCTAGACAGAGCACGAACACCGGGGAGCTGTTTTTT. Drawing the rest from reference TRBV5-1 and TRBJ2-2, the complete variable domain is KAGVTQTPRYLIKTRGQQVTLSCSPISGHRSVSWYQQTPGQGLQFLFEYFSETQRNKGNFPGRFSGRQFSNSRSEMNVSTLELGDSALYLCASSEPRQSTNTGELFFGEGSRLTVL.

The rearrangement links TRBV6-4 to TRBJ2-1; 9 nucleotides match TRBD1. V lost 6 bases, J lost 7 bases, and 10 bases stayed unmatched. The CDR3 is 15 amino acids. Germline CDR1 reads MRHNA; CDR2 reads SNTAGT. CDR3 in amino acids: CASRRGQGYPNEQFF. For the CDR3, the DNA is TGTGCCAGCAGACGTGGACAGGGGTATCCGAATGAGCAGTTCTTC.

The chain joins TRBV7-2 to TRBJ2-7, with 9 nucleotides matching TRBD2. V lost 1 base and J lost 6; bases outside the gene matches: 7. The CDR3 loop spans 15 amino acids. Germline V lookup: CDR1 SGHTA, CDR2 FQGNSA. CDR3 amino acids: CASSLGWTSAFEQYF. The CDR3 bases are TGTGCCAGCAGCTTAGGGTGGACTAGCGCTTTCGAGCAGTACTTC.

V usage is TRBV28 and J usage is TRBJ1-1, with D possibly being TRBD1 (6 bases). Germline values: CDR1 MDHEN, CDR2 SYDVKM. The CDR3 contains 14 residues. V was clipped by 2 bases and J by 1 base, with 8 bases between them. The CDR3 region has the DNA TGTGCCAGCAGTTTAGAGACAGGGAACACTGAAGCTTTCTTT. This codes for CASSLETGNTEAFF.

CDR3 protein: CASSPRQGTFNTEAFF. The CDR3 nucleotides read TGTGCCAGCAGCCCGCGACAGGGGACATTTAACACTGAAGCTTTCTTT. The V gene is TRBV7-8, the J gene TRBJ1-1, with 8 nucleotides matching TRBD1. The CDR3 length is 16 residues. Germline lookup yields CDR1 SGHVS and CDR2 FQNEAQ. Trimming at V came to 5 bases and at J to 2 bases, leaving 10 bases not matched to a gene.

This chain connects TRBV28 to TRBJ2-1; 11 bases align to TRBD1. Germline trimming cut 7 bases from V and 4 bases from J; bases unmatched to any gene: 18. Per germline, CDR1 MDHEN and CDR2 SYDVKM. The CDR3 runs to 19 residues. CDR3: CASIPRTGGRLAGYNEQFF. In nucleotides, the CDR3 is TGTGCCAGCATCCCCCGGACAGGGGGCAGGCTAGCGGGTTACAATGAGCAGTTCTTC.

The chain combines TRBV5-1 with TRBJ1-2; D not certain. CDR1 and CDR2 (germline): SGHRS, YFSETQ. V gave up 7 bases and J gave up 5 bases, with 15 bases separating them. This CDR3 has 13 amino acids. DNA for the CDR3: TGCGCCAGCGCCCTCCGATCAGCTTATGGCTACACCTTC. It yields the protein CASALRSAYGYTF.

Here the CDR3 reads CASSVSSGSQYEQYF. Written as DNA, the CDR3 is TGTGCCAGCAGCGTATCTAGCGGGAGTCAGTACGAGCAGTACTTC. The rearrangement joins TRBV9 to TRBJ2-7; 10 positions agree with TRBD2. The germline gives CDR1 SGDLS, CDR2 YYNGEE. Trimming cost V 1 base and J 4 bases; bases outside gene matches: 5. The CDR3 contains 15 residues. The full variable domain, completed using reference TRBV9 and TRBJ2-7, is DSGVTQTPKHLITATGQRVTLRCSPRSGDLSVYWYQQSLDQGLQFLIQYYNGEERAKGNILERFSAQQFPDLHSELNLSSLELGDSALYFCASSVSSGSQYEQYFGPGTRLTVT.

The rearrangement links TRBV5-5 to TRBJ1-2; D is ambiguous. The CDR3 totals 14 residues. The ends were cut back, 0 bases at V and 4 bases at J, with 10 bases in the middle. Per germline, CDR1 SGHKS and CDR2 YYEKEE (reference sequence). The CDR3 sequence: CASSLVGGPYGYTF. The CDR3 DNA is TGTGCCAGCAGCTTGGTTGGTGGACCCTATGGCTACACCTTC.

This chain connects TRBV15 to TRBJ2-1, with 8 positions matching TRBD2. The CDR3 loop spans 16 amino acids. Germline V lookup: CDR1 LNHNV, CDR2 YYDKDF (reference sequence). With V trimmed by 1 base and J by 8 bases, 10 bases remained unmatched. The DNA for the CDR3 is TGTGCCACCAGCAGAGGTCGCCAGCGGGAGTTGGATGAGCAGTTCTTC. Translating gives CATSRGRQRELDEQFF.

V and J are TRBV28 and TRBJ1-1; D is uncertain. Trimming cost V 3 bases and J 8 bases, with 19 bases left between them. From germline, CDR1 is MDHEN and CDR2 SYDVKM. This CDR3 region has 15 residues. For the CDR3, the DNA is TGTGCCAGCAGTTTTGCGGGAAGGCAGAGGAGGGAAGCTTTCTTT. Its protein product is CASSFAGRQRREAFF.

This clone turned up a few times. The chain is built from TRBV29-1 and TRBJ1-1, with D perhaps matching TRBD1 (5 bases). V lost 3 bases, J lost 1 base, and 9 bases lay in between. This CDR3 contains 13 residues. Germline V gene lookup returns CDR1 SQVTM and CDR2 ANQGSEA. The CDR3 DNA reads TGCAGCGTTGAGGGGACGGCGAACACTGAAGCTTTCTTT. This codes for CSVEGTANTEAFF. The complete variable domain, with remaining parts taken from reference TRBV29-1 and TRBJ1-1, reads SAVISQKPSRDICQRGTSLTIQCQVDSQVTMMFWYRQQPGQSLTLIATANQGSEATYESGFVIDKFPISRPNLTFSTLTVSNMSPEDSSIYLCSVEGTANTEAFFGQGTRLTVV.

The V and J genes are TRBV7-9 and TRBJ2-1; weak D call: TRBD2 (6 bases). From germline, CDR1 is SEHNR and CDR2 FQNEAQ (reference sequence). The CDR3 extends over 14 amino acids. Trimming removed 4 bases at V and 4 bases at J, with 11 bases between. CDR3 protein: CASSSGGTYNEQFF. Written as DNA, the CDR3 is TGTGCCAGCAGCTCCGGCGGGACGTACAATGAGCAGTTCTTC.

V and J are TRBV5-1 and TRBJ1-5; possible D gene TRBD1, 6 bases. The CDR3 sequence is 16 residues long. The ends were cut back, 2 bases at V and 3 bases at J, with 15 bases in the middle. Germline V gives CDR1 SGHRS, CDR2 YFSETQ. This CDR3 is CASSLGSGAPNQPQHF. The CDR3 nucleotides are TGCGCCAGCAGCTTAGGGTCAGGGGCCCCCAATCAGCCCCAGCATTTT.

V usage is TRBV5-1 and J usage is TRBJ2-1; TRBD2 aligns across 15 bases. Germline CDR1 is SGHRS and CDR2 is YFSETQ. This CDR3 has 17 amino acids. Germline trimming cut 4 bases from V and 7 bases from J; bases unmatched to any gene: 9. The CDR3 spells CASSVAGLAGGSNEQFF. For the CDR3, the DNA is TGCGCCAGCAGCGTTGCTGGACTAGCGGGAGGGAGTAATGAGCAGTTCTTC.

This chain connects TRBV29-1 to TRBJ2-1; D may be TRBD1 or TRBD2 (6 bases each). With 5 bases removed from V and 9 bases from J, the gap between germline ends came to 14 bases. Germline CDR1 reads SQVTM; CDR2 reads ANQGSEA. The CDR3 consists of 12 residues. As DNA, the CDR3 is TGCAGCGTTCTGAGACAGGAGGGTGAGCAGTTCTTC. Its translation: CSVLRQEGEQFF.

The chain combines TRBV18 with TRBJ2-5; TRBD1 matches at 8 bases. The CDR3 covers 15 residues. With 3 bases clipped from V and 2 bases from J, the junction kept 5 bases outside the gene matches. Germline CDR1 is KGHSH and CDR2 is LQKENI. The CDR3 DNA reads TGTGCCAGCTCACCCCGACAGGGGTATCAAGAGACCCAGTACTTC. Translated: CASSPRQGYQETQYF.

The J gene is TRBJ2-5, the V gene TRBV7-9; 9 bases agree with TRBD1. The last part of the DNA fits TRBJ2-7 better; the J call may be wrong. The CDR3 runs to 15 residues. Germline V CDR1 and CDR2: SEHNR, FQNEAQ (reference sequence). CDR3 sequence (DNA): TGTGCCAGCAGCCGCCCCGGGACAGGGATCTACGAGCAGTACTTC. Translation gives CASSRPGTGIYEQYF.

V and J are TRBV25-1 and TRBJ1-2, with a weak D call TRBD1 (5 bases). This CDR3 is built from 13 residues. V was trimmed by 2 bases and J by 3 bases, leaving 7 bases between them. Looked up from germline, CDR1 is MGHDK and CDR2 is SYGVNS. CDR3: CASSEETDYGYTF. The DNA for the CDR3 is TGTGCCAGCAGTGAAGAGACAGACTATGGCTACACCTTC.

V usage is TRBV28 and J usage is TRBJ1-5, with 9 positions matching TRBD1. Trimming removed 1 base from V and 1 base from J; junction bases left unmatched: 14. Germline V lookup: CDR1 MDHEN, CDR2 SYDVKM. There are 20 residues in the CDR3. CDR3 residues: CASSLLAFLWDRESNQPQHF. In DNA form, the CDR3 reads TGTGCCAGCAGTTTATTAGCGTTTTTGTGGGACAGGGAAAGCAATCAGCCCCAGCATTTT.

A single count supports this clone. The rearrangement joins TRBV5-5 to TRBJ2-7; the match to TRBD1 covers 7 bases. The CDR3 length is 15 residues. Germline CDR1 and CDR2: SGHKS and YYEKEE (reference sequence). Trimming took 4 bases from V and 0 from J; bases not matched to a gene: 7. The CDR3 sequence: CASSPGTASSYEQYF. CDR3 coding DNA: TGTGCCAGCAGCCCCGGGACAGCTAGCTCCTACGAGCAGTACTTC.

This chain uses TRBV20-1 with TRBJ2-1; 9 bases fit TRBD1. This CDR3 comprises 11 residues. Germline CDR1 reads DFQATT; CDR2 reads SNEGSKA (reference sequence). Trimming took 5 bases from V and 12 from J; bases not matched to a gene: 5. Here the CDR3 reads CSAGGTGPQFF. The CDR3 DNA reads TGCAGTGCTGGGGGGACAGGGCCGCAGTTCTTC.

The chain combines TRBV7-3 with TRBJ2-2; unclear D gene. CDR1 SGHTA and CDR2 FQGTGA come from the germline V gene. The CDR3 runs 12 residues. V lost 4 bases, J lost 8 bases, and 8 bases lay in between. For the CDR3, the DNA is TGTGCCAGCAGCTCGCGTATTGGGGAGCTGTTTTTT. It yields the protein CASSSRIGELFF.

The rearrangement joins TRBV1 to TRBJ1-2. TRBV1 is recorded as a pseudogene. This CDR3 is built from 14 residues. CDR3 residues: CTSSQPGAWDGYTF. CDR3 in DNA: TGCACCAGCAGCCAGCCCGGGGCTTGGGATGGCTACACCTTC.

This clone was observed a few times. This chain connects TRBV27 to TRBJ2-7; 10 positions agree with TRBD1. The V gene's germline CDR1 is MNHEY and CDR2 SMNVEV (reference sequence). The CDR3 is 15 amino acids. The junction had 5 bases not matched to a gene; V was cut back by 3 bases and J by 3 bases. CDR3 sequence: CASSFQTGGLYEQYF. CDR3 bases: TGTGCCAGCAGTTTCCAGACAGGGGGCCTCTACGAGCAGTACTTC.

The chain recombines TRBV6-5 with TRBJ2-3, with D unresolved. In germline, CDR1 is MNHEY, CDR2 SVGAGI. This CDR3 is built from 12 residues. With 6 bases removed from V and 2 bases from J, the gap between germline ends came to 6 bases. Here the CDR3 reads CASSQTTDTQYF. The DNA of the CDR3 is TGTGCCAGCAGCCAGACCACAGATACGCAGTATTTT.